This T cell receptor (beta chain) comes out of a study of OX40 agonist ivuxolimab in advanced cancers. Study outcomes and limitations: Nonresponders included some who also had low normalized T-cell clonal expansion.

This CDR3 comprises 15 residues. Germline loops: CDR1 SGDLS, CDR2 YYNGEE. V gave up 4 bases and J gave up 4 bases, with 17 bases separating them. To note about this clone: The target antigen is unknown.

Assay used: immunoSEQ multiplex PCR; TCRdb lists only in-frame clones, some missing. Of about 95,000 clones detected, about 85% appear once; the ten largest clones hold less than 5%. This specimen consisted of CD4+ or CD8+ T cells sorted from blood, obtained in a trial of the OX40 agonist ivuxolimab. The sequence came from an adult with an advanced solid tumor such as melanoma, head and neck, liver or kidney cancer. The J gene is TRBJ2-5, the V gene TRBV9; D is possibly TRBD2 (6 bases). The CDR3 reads CASSTLAVPRETQYF. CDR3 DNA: TGTGCCAGCAGCACCTTAGCGGTACCAAGAGAGACCCAGTACTTC.